Described below is a single T cell receptor beta chain sequence and its context. Among the donors, all were Caucasian adults who lived in Nashville, Tennessee. The V and J ends lost 3 bases and 4 bases, in that order; junction bases with no gene match: 6. The CDR3 has 16 amino acids. Germline CDR1 and CDR2: KGHSH and LQKENI. The data derive from a study of shared clonotypes between healthy human individuals. Study at large: A couple of women and a few men aged 18 to 49 made up the donors.

Authors' methods: With immunoSEQ giving junction-only sequences and no quality scores, filtering differed. The assay was immunoSEQ multiplex PCR, and TCRdb's table has in-frame clones only and misses some. The V and J calls and clone size are taken from that table; D and trimming were inferred from the DNA. The profile covers about 1.1 million clones, with around three quarters appearing a single time and approximately 0.95% taken by the ten largest. Material: memory CD4+ T cells from PBMCs. Subset of the sample: CD45RA-negative fraction. The sequence was collected from a man aged 18 to 29 in good health. Some clones in this sample may be carry-over from other donors' samples. This chain connects TRBV18 to TRBJ2-2, with TRBD2 matching 9 bases. This chain's CDR3 is CASSPRGSGSTGELFF. The CDR3 DNA reads TGTGCCAGCTCACCCCGGGGTAGCGGGAGCACCGGGGAGCTGTTTTTT.